The source of this TCR beta chain is a study of blood T cell repertoires in COVID-19. Study summary: Some COVID-19 samples were acute and others convalescent; all came from the United States, Italy and Spain. PBMCs, B-cell-depleted T cells, or T cells were the source of the cDNA or gDNA that made up the material.

The repertoire was sequenced with immunoSEQ multiplex PCR; TCRdb's copy has only in-frame clones and lacks some. The sample carries 150,000 to 200,000 clones, about 79% recorded once. The V gene's germline CDR1 is MNHEY and CDR2 SMNVEV (reference sequence). V lost 2 bases to trimming and J lost 4 bases, with 8 bases between them. This CDR3 has 13 amino acids. This chain joins TRBV27 and TRBJ1-2; D uncertain. The sequenced material came from peripheral blood. This clonotype originated in a woman in her 70s with acute or convalescent COVID-19. The CDR3 region is CASSLNRAYGYTF. For the CDR3, the DNA is TGTGCCAGCAGTTTAAACAGAGCCTATGGCTACACCTTC.